These 31 T cell receptor beta chains came from one sample sequenced in a study of blood T cell repertoires in COVID-19. Only in-frame clones appear in the TCRdb table, and some are missing; sequencing was by immunoSEQ multiplex PCR. This table holds roughly 280,000 clones, 86% found once. The sample consisted of peripheral blood. These receptors all come from a man aged 35 to 55 with active or convalescent COVID-19.

This chain joins TRBV5-1 and TRBJ2-5; maybe TRBD2 (5 bases). V was shortened by 7 bases and J by 1 base, with 17 bases between the two germline ends. CDR1 and CDR2 (germline): SGHRS, YFSETQ. The CDR3 is 15 amino acids. CDR3 sequence: CASSRRAALQETQYF. DNA of the CDR3: TGCGCCAGCTCCCGGCGAGCGGCCCTCCAAGAGACCCAGTACTTC.

To note about this clone: The junction departs from germline at one end; a sequencing error may be responsible. The CDR3 loop is CASSLDGTGTEHVF. In DNA, the CDR3 is TGTGCCAGCAGCTTGGATGGGACAGGGACTGAGCACGTCTTC. The chain has TRBV5-4 and TRBJ2-7, with 9 bases that match TRBD1. This CDR3 is built from 14 residues. CDR1 SGHNT and CDR2 YYREEE come from the germline V gene (reference sequence).

V usage is TRBV25-1 and J usage is TRBJ2-7, with D possibly TRBD2 on 5 matching bases. This CDR3 has 14 residues. Germline lookup yields CDR1 MGHDK and CDR2 SYGVNS. V was clipped by 2 bases and J by 5 bases, with 13 bases between them. The CDR3 coding sequence is TGTGCCAGCAGTGAACTGGGAGAGGTGAACGAGCAGTACTTC. It translates to CASSELGEVNEQYF.

This sequence joins TRBV19 and TRBJ1-5, with D unclear. The CDR3 covers 13 residues. Germline V CDR1 and CDR2: LNHDA, SQIVND (reference sequence). Trimming shortened V by 7 bases and J by 5 bases, and 12 bases separated the two germline ends. This CDR3 is CASTLAIHQPQHF. For the CDR3, the DNA is TGTGCCAGTACTCTGGCCATCCATCAGCCCCAGCATTTT.

This clone occurred once. The CDR3 protein is CASSLDPTPGGTQYF. The CDR3 DNA reads TGTGCCAGCAGCTTAGATCCGACTCCGGGGGGGACCCAGTACTTC. This chain joins TRBV11-2 and TRBJ2-5, with 7 positions matching TRBD2. The trim removed 0 bases at V and 7 bases at J, leaving 8 bases unmatched. The CDR3 is 15 amino acids. In germline, CDR1 is SGHAT, CDR2 FQNNGV. Complete variable domain (other parts from reference TRBV11-2 and TRBJ2-5): EAGVAQSPRYKIIEKRQSVAFWCNPISGHATLYWYQQILGQGPKLLIQFQNNGVVDDSQLPKDRFSAERLKGVDSTLKIQPAKLEDSAVYLCASSLDPTPGGTQYFGPGTRLLVL.

The CDR3 nucleotides read TGTGCCAGCAGCTTGGCCCAGGGTCAGCCCCAGCATTTT. Protein sequence: CASSLAQGQPQHF. V is TRBV5-5 and J is TRBJ1-5; possibly TRBD1 for D (5 bases). Trimming shortened V by 0 bases and J by 6 bases, and 7 bases separated the two germline ends. Germline V CDR1 and CDR2: SGHKS, YYEKEE (reference sequence). The CDR3 loop spans 13 amino acids.

V and J are TRBV5-4 and TRBJ2-5; 13 bases are a match to TRBD2. Germline V gene data show CDR1 as SGHNT and CDR2 as YYREEE (reference sequence). The V and J ends lost 5 bases and 4 bases, in that order; junction bases with no gene match: 8. The CDR3 sequence is 16 residues long. For the CDR3, the DNA is TGTGCCAGCAGTCCTAGACTAGCGGGGGGCGGAGAGACCCAGTACTTC. Translation gives CASSPRLAGGGETQYF.

This clone has a single count. The chain couples TRBV6-5 to TRBJ1-5; 7 bases align to TRBD1. CDR1 is MNHEY, CDR2 SVGAGI, per germline. This CDR3 spans 13 amino acids. Trimming at V came to 6 bases and at J to 4 bases, leaving 3 bases not matched to a gene. The CDR3 region has the DNA TGTGCCAGCAGACTGGGACAGAATCAGCCCCAGCATTTT. It encodes CASRLGQNQPQHF.

Notes on this clone: The same CDR3 also results from other DNA sequences found in this sample. This chain uses TRBV24-1 with TRBJ1-2; 8 nucleotides match TRBD1. CDR1 is KGHDR, CDR2 SFDVKD, per germline. V lost 3 bases to trimming and J lost 5 bases; unmatched junction nucleotides: 4. The CDR3 is made up of 14 amino acids. The CDR3 DNA follows: TGTGCCACCAGTGATACCCAGGGGGCATATGGCTACACCTTC. The encoded protein is CATSDTQGAYGYTF.

V usage is TRBV7-9 and J usage is TRBJ2-4; D is perhaps TRBD2 (7 bases). Trimming left V 5 bases short and J 3 bases short, with 17 bases between. The CDR3 length is 16 residues. Germline V CDR1 and CDR2: SEHNR, FQNEAQ (reference sequence). DNA for the CDR3: TGTGCCAGCAGCCCGGAGGGGAGGGGGGTCAAAAACATTCAGTACTTC. This gives the protein CASSPEGRGVKNIQYF.

This sequence joins TRBV6-5 and TRBJ2-1; D not resolved. V dropped 2 bases and J dropped 5 bases, with 10 bases sitting between them. Germline CDR1 is MNHEY and CDR2 is SVGAGI. CDR3 length: 14 residues. CDR3 nucleotide sequence: TGTGCCAGCAGTTACGTCACATCGCACAATGAGCAGTTCTTC. It translates to CASSYVTSHNEQFF.

The chain employs TRBV5-5 and TRBJ2-5; perhaps TRBD2 as D (5 bases). Germline assignment: CDR1 SGHKS and CDR2 YYEKEE (reference sequence). V was cut by 0 bases and J by 4 bases, with 10 bases left in between. The CDR3 extends over 14 amino acids. The CDR3 region is CASSLGGPGETQYF. The CDR3 nucleotides read TGTGCCAGCAGCTTGGGAGGGCCGGGAGAGACCCAGTACTTC.

The rearrangement uses TRBV6-5 and TRBJ2-5, with 9 positions matching TRBD1. This CDR3 is 14 amino acids long. Per the germline V gene, CDR1 is MNHEY and CDR2 is SVGAGI. V shed 4 bases, J shed 5 bases, and the junction held 5 bases outside the gene matches. The CDR3 region has the DNA TGTGCCAGCAGTTCATCGACAGGGGGTGAGACCCAGTACTTC. Its protein product is CASSSSTGGETQYF.

This clone was recorded only once. The genes are TRBV19 and TRBJ2-7; a possible D gene is TRBD1 (6 bases). Trimming cost V 4 bases and J 0 bases, with 16 bases left between them. The CDR3 length is 16 residues. From germline, CDR1 is LNHDA and CDR2 SQIVND (reference sequence). This CDR3 is CASSTLTGQTSYEQYF. In DNA, the CDR3 is TGTGCCAGTAGTACATTAACCGGACAGACCTCCTACGAGCAGTACTTC.

The J gene is TRBJ2-1, the V gene TRBV29-1, with TRBD2 matching 8 bases. This CDR3 has 13 residues. With 8 bases clipped from V and 12 bases from J, the junction kept 15 bases outside the gene matches. The V gene's germline CDR1 is SQVTM and CDR2 ANQGSEA. The CDR3 is CSSDGTSSTVQFF. As DNA, the CDR3 is TGCAGCTCGGACGGGACTAGTAGCACTGTGCAGTTCTTC.

This clone was detected once. This chain joins TRBV11-3 and TRBJ2-3; no reliable D call. The CDR3 loop spans 13 amino acids. The germline V gene has CDR1 SGHNT and CDR2 YENEEA. Trimming pared 6 bases from V and 1 base from J, leaving 8 bases between. CDR3 bases: TGTGCCAGCAGTTATAGAGGCACAGATACGCAGTATTTT. This gives the protein CASSYRGTDTQYF.

J is TRBJ1-5 and V is TRBV28, with 7 bases matching TRBD1. There are 14 residues in the CDR3. Germline loops: CDR1 MDHEN, CDR2 SYDVKM. Trimming took 6 bases from V and 3 from J; bases not matched to a gene: 5. The CDR3 reads CASSLRGSNQPQHF. For the CDR3, the DNA is TGTGCCAGCAGCCTCAGGGGGTCCAATCAGCCCCAGCATTTT.

The V call is TRBV9, the J call TRBJ2-5, with 7 bases fitting TRBD2. V trimming: 4 bases; J trimming: 2 bases; junction bases outside the gene matches: 2. This CDR3 is 13 amino acids long. The germline CDR1 and CDR2 sequences are SGDLS and YYNGEE. CDR3 sequence (DNA): TGTGCCAGCAGCCTGGGACTACAAGAGACCCAGTACTTC. Its translation: CASSLGLQETQYF.

This chain joins TRBV14 and TRBJ2-2; TRBD1 matches at 12 bases. Germline V gene lookup returns CDR1 SGHDN and CDR2 FVKESK. V gave up 4 bases and J gave up 7 bases; unmatched junction bases: 7. CDR3 length: 16 amino acids. The CDR3 DNA reads as TGTGCCAGCAGCCCGGGGACAGGGGGCCGGGTCGGGGAGCTGTTTTTT. It yields the protein CASSPGTGGRVGELFF. Full variable domain (rest looked up from reference TRBV14 and TRBJ2-2): EAGVTQFPSHSVIEKGQTVTLRCDPISGHDNLYWYRRVMGKEIKFLLHFVKESKQDESGMPNNRFLAERTGGTYSTLKVQPAELEDSGVYFCASSPGTGGRVGELFFGEGSRLTVL.

The V and J genes are TRBV7-9 and TRBJ1-6; no clear D gene. Trimming left V 6 bases short and J 9 bases short, with 12 bases between. The CDR3 runs 13 residues. Germline V gene lookup returns CDR1 SEHNR and CDR2 FQNEAQ (reference sequence). The CDR3 DNA sequence: TGTGCCAGCAGTTCCCTCCCAGTTTCACCCCTCCACTTT. It specifies CASSSLPVSPLHF.

This chain uses TRBV24-1 with TRBJ2-1, with 13 bases identical to TRBD2. The CDR3 sequence is 16 residues long. Germline loops: CDR1 KGHDR, CDR2 SFDVKD. The trim removed 3 bases at V and 4 bases at J, leaving 2 bases unmatched. The CDR3 is CATSDGTSGVYNEQFF. In nucleotides, the CDR3 is TGTGCCACCAGTGATGGGACTAGCGGGGTGTACAATGAGCAGTTCTTC.

V usage is TRBV27 and J usage is TRBJ1-5; D not resolved. CDR1 and CDR2 from the germline V gene are MNHEY and SMNVEV (reference sequence). CDR3 length: 13 amino acids. The germline V and J ends were trimmed by 4 bases and 1 base, with 5 bases remaining between them. CDR3 loop: CASSWQSNQPQHF. CDR3 bases: TGTGCCAGCAGTTGGCAAAGCAATCAGCCCCAGCATTTT.

This sequence joins TRBV5-5 and TRBJ2-1, with 13 bases fitting TRBD2. The junction had 2 bases not matched to a gene; V was cut back by 4 bases and J by 4 bases. Per the germline V gene, CDR1 is SGHKS and CDR2 is YYEKEE (reference sequence). CDR3 length: 15 amino acids. The CDR3 spells CASSKGLAGYNEQFF. CDR3 nucleotide sequence: TGTGCCAGCAGCAAGGGACTAGCGGGGTACAATGAGCAGTTCTTC.

This chain joins TRBV5-4 and TRBJ2-3; D might be TRBD2 (6 bases). From germline, CDR1 is SGHNT and CDR2 YYREEE (reference sequence). V was shortened by 3 bases and J by 1 base, with 9 bases between the two germline ends. This CDR3 spans 14 amino acids. The CDR3 loop reads CASSYGTRTDTQYF. The DNA for the CDR3 is TGTGCCAGCAGCTACGGGACTCGCACAGATACGCAGTATTTT. Filled out from reference TRBV5-4 and TRBJ2-3, the complete variable domain reads ETGVTQSPTHLIKTRGQQVTLRCSSQSGHNTVSWYQQALGQGPQFIFQYYREEENGRGNFPPRFSGLQFPNYSSELNVNALELDDSALYLCASSYGTRTDTQYFGPGTRLTVL.

The rearrangement links TRBV6-1 to TRBJ1-4, with no clear D. Germline CDR1 and CDR2: MNHNS and SASEGT. Deletions cut 2 bases from V and 7 bases from J, with 20 bases between. CDR3 length equals 17 residues. CDR3 residues: CASSERLFRPAGEKLFF. For the CDR3, the DNA is TGTGCCAGCAGTGAAAGACTCTTTAGACCAGCGGGTGAAAAACTGTTTTTT.

The chain carries TRBV5-1 and TRBJ1-6, with a weak D call TRBD1 (5 bases). This CDR3 contains 14 residues. CDR1 SGHRS and CDR2 YFSETQ come from the germline V gene. Trimming cost V 4 bases and J 8 bases, with 13 bases left between them. Here the CDR3 reads CASSLQGGDSPLHF. Here the CDR3 DNA reads TGCGCCAGCAGCCTCCAGGGTGGTGATTCACCCCTCCACTTT.

The chain couples TRBV28 to TRBJ2-7, with D possibly TRBD1 on 6 matching bases. The CDR3 is 16 residues long. Germline CDR1 is MDHEN and CDR2 is SYDVKM. The germline V and J ends were trimmed by 3 bases and 2 bases, with 17 bases remaining between them. As DNA, the CDR3 is TGTGCCAGCAGTTTGGGCGAACAGGGAAACCCCTACGAGCAGTACTTC. The encoded protein is CASSLGEQGNPYEQYF.

The chain couples TRBV15 to TRBJ1-2, with 7 positions matching TRBD1. Germline-derived CDR1 and CDR2 are LNHNV and YYDKDF (reference sequence). V lost 1 base to trimming and J lost 4 bases; unmatched junction nucleotides: 6. This CDR3 region has 15 residues. CDR3 sequence: CATSRGRPGGYGYTF. CDR3 DNA: TGTGCCACCAGCAGAGGAAGGCCAGGGGGCTATGGCTACACCTTC.

The rearrangement joins TRBV7-9 to TRBJ1-2, with 7 bases matching TRBD1. J was trimmed by 13 bases and V by 5 bases; bases with no gene match: 16. The CDR3 loop spans 14 amino acids. Germline V gives CDR1 SEHNR, CDR2 FQNEAQ (reference sequence). CDR3 protein: CASSPPQGGEVATF. CDR3 nucleotide sequence: TGTGCCAGCAGCCCCCCCCAGGGGGGCGAGGTCGCCACCTTC.

The V and J genes are TRBV14 and TRBJ1-3; no firm D call. V was shortened by 3 bases and J by 0 bases, with 12 bases between the two germline ends. Germline V gene data show CDR1 as SGHDN and CDR2 as FVKESK. The CDR3 contains 16 residues. The DNA of the CDR3 is TGTGCCAGCAGCCACGGCGGCGGTATCTCTGGAAACACCATATATTTT. It codes for CASSHGGGISGNTIYF.

This sequence joins TRBV19 and TRBJ1-1; D may be TRBD1 (6 bases). Per the germline V gene, CDR1 is LNHDA and CDR2 is SQIVND (reference sequence). The CDR3 sequence is 13 residues long. Trimming pared 1 base from V and 7 bases from J, leaving 10 bases between. The CDR3 sequence is CASSIATQGEAFF. Written as DNA, the CDR3 is TGTGCCAGTAGTATAGCGACACAGGGTGAAGCTTTCTTT.